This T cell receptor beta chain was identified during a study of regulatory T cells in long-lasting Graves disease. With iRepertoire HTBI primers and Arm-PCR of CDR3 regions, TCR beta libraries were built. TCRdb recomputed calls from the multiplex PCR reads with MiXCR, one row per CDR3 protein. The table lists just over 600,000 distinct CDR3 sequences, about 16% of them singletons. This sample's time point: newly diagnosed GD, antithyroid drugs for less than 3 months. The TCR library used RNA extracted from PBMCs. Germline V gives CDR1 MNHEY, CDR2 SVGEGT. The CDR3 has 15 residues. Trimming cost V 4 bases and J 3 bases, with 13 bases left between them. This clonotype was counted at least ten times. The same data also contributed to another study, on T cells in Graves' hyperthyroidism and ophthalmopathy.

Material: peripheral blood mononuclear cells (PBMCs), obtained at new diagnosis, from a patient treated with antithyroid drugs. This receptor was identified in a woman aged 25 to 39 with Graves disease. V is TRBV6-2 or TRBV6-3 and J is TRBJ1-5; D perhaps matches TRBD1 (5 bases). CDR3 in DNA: TGTGCCAGCAGTTCGGGACTGCCCCACAATCAGCCCCAGCATTTT. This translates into CASSSGLPHNQPQHF.